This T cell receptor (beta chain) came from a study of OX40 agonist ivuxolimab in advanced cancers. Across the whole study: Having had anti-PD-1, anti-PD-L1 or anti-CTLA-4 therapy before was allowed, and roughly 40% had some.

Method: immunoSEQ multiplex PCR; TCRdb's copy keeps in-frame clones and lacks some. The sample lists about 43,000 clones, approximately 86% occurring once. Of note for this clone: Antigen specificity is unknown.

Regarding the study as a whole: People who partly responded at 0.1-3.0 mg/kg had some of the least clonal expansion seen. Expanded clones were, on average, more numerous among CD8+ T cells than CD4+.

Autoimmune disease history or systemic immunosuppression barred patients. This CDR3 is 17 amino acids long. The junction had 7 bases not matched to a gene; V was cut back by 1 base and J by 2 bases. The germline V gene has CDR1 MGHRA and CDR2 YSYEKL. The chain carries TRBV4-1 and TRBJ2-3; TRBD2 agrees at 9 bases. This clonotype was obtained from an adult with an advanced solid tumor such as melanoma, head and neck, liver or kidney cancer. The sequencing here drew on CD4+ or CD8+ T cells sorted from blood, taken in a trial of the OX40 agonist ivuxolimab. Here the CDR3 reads CASSQVMAGGPTDTQYF. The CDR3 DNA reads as TGCGCCAGCAGCCAAGTGATGGCGGGAGGGCCCACAGATACGCAGTATTTT.